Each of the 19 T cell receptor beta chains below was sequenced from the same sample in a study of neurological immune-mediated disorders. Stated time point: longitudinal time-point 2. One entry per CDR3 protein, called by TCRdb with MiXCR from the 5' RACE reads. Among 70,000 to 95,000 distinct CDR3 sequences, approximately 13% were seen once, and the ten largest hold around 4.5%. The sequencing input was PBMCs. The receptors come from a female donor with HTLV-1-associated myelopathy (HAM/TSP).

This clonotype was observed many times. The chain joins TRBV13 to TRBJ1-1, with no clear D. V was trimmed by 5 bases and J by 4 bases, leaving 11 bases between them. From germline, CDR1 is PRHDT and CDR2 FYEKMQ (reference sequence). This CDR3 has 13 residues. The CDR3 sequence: CASSPTGSTEAFF. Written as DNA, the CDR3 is TGTGCCAGCAGCCCAACGGGGAGCACTGAAGCTTTCTTT.

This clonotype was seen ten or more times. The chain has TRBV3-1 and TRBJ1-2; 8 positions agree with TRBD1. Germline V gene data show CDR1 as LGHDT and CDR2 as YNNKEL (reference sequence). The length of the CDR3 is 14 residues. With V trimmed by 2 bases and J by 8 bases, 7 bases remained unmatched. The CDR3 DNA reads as TGTGCCAGCAGCCAAAGGCAGGGGGCGAACGGCTACACCTTC. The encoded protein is CASSQRQGANGYTF.

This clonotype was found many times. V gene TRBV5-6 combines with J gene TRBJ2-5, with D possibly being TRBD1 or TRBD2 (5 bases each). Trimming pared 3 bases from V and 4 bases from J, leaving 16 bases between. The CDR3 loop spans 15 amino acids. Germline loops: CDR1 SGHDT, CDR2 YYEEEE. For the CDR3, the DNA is TGTGCCAGCAGCTCAGGGACCACCATATCAGAGACCCAGTACTTC. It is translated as CASSSGTTISETQYF.

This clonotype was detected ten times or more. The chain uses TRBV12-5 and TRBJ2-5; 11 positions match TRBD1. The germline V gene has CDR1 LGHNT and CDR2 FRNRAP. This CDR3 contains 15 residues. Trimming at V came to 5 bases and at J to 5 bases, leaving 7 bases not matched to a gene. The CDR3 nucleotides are TGTGCTAGTGGTGGAACGGGACAGGGGGATGAGACCCAGTACTTC. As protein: CASGGTGQGDETQYF.

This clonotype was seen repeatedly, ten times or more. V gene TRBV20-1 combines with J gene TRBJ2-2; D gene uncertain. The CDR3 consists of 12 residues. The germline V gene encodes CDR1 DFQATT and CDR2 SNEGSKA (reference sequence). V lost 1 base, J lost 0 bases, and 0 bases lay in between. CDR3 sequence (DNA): TGCAGTGCTAGAGCGAACACCGGGGAGCTGTTTTTT. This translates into CSARANTGELFF.

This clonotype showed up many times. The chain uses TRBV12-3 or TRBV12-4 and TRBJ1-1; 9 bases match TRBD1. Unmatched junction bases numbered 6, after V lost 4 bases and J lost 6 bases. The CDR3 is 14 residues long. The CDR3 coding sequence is TGTGCCAGCAGTTCTTCCCGGGACAGGGCTGAAGCTTTCTTT. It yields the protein CASSSSRDRAEAFF.

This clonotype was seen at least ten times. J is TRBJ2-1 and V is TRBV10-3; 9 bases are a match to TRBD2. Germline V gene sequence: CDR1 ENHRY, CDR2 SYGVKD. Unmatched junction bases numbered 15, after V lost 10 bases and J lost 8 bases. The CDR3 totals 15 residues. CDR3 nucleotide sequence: TGTGCCACCACCCGGGGAGCGGGGGGATCGGATGAGCAGTTCTTC. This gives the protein CATTRGAGGSDEQFF.

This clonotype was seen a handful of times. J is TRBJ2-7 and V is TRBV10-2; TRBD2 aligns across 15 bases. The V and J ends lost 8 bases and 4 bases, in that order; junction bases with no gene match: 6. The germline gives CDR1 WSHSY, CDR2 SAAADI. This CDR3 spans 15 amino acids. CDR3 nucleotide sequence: TGCGCCAGCTTACCCGGGACTAGCGGGGGGTACGAGCAGTACTTC. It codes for CASLPGTSGGYEQYF.

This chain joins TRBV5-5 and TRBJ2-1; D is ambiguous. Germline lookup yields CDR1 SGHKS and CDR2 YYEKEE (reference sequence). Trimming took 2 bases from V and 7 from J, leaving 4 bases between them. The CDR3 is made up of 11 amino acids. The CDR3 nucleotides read TGTGCCAGCAGCTTACAGAATGAGCAGTTCTTC. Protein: CASSLQNEQFF.

CDR3 nucleotide sequence: TGCAGTGCTAACCGGGACGACAACCGGGACGCCATCGACTCCTTAAGCTACGAGCAGTACTTC. Encoded protein: CSANRDDNRDAIDSLSYEQYF. The chain combines TRBV20-1 with TRBJ2-7; D tentatively reads TRBD1 or TRBD2 (5 bases each). CDR1 DFQATT and CDR2 SNEGSKA come from the germline V gene (reference sequence). The CDR3 spans 21 residues. V dropped 4 bases and J dropped 3 bases, with 37 bases sitting between them.

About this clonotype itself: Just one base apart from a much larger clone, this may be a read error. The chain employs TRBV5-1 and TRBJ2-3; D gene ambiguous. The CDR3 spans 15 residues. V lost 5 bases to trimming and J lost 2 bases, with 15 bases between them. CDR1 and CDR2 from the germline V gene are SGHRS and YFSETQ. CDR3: CASRNIWGSTDTQYF. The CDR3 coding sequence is TGCGCCAGCAGAAATATATGGGGTTCCACAGATACGCAGTATTTT.

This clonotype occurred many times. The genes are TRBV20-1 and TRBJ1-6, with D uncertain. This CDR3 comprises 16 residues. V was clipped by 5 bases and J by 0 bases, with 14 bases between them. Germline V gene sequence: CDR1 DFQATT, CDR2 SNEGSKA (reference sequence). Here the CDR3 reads CSALPLTSSYNSPLHF. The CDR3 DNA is TGCAGTGCTCTTCCACTGACCTCCTCCTATAATTCACCCCTCCACTTT.

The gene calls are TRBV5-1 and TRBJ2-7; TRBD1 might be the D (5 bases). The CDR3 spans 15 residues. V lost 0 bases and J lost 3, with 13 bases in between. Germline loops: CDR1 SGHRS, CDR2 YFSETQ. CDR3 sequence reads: CASSLDPDSLYEQYF. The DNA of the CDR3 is TGCGCCAGCAGCTTGGATCCCGACAGTCTCTACGAGCAGTACTTC.

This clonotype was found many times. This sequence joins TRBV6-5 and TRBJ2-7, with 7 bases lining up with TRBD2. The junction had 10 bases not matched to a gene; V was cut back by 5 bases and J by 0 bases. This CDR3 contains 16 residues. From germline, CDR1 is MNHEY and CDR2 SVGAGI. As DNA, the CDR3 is TGTGCCAGCAGTGCATGGGGAGCGGGGAGCTCCTACGAGCAGTACTTC. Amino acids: CASSAWGAGSSYEQYF.

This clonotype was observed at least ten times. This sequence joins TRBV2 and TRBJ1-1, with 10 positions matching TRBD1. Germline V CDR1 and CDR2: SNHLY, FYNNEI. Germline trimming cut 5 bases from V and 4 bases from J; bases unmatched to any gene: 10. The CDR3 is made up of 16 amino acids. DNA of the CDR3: TGTGCCAGCAGTTTCAACCGGGACAGGGGACGCACTGAAGCTTTCTTT. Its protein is CASSFNRDRGRTEAFF.

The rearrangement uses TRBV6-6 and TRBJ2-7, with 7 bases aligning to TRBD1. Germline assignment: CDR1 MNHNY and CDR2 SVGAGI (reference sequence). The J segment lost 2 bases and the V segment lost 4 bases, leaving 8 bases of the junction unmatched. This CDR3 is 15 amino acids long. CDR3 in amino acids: CASSSGQVGAYEQYF. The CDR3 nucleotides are TGTGCCAGCAGTTCCGGACAGGTGGGAGCCTACGAGCAGTACTTC.

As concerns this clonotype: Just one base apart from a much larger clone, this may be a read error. CDR3 in amino acids: CASSQDGGTDTQYF. As DNA, the CDR3 is TGTGCCAGCAGCCAGGACGGGGGCACAGATACGCAGTATTTT. The rearrangement joins TRBV3-1 to TRBJ2-3; maybe TRBD2 (5 bases). The V gene lost 3 bases and the J gene lost 1 base, with 8 bases spanning the gap. CDR1 LGHDT and CDR2 YNNKEL come from the germline V gene (reference sequence). The CDR3 sequence is 14 residues long.

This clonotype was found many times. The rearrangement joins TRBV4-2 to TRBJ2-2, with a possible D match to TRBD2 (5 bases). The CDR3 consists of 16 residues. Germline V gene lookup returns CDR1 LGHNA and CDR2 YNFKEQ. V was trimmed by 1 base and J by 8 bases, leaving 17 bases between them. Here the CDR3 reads CASSQAILVPRGELFF. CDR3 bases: TGTGCCAGCAGCCAAGCGATACTAGTGCCAAGGGGGGAGCTGTTTTTT.

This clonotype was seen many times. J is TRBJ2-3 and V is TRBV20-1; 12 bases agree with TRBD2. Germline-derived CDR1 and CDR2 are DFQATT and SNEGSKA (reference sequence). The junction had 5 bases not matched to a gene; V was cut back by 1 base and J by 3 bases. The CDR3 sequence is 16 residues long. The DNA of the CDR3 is TGCAGTGCTAGAGGGCGGACTAGCGGGGCGACAGATACGCAGTATTTT. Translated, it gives CSARGRTSGATDTQYF.